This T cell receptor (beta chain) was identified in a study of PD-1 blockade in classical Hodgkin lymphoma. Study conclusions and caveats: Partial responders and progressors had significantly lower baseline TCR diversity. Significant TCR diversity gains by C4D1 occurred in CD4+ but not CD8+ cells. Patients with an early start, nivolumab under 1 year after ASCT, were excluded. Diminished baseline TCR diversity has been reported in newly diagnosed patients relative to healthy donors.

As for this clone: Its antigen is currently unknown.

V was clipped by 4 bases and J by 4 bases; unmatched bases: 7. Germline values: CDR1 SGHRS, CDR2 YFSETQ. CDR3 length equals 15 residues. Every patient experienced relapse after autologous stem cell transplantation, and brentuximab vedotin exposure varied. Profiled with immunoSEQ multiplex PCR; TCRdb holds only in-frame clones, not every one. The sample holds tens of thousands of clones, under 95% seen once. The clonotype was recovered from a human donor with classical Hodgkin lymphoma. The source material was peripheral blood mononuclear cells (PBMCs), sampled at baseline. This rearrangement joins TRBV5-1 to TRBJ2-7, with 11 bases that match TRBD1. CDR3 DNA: TGCGCCAGCAGCCTATGGACAGGGGGCGCATACGAGCAGTACTTC. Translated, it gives CASSLWTGGAYEQYF. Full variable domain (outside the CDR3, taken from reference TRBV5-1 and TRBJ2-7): KAGVTQTPRYLIKTRGQQVTLSCSPISGHRSVSWYQQTPGQGLQFLFEYFSETQRNKGNFPGRFSGRQFSNSRSEMNVSTLELGDSALYLCASSLWTGGAYEQYFGPGTRLTVT.